The clone carrying this TCR beta chain has only one observation. A junction boundary mismatches the germline segment, possibly from a read error. Co-extracting RNA and DNA was done with 20-30 mg of unsorted bulk tissue as input. The record originates from a study of tumor-infiltrating lymphocytes in primary liver carcinoma. TCR beta cDNA was prepared out of roughly 500 ng total RNA by means of a constant-region primer. Three rounds of nested multiplex PCR with slightly modified ARM-PCR produced TCR beta libraries. Amplification in the first two PCR rounds was performed using TRBV1-TRBV30 forward primers and a C-beta reverse primer for approximately 10 cycles each. In TCRdb, the multiplex PCR reads were re-called with MiXCR into one record per CDR3 protein. Here the sample spans 50,000 to 70,000 distinct CDR3 sequences, 55% to 75% being singletons. This CDR3 has 13 amino acids. In germline, CDR1 is MNHNS, CDR2 SASEGT.

This receptor was obtained from a man aged 40-49 years with primary liver carcinoma and hepatitis B virus infection. The chain joins TRBV6-1 to TRBJ2-1; D may match TRBD1 or TRBD2 (5 bases each). The sample consisted of liver tumor tissue from sampling region 2. Subset specified: tumor region T2, inferior pole. The CDR3 nucleotides read TGTGCCAGCAGTGAAGGGACACGGGATGAGCAGCTCTTT. It yields the protein CASSEGTRDEQLF.